This T cell receptor beta chain was identified in a study of blood T cells in healthy people across ages. The study drew donors from healthy Caucasian individuals in Russia aged roughly 6 to 100. V lost 0 bases and J 0 bases, leaving 9 bases between the germline ends. The CDR3 is 15 amino acids. CDR1 is SGDLS and CDR2 is YYNGEE in the germline V gene. Using a J-beta primer mix together with a sample-barcoded 5' primer, a second PCR was run for about 7 to 12 cycles. TCRdb analysed the 5' RACE reads with MiXCR anew, one entry per CDR3 protein. Of 1.5 million to 1.9 million distinct CDR3 sequences listed, 35% to 45% were seen once; the top ten hold roughly 3.7%.

V gene TRBV9 combines with J gene TRBJ2-5; perhaps D is TRBD1 or TRBD2 (5 bases each). The receptor was isolated from a woman aged 18 to 35 in good health. The sequencing input was blood. CDR3 protein: CASSVGGLDQETQYF. CDR3 bases: TGTGCCAGCAGCGTAGGGGGGTTGGACCAAGAGACCCAGTACTTC.